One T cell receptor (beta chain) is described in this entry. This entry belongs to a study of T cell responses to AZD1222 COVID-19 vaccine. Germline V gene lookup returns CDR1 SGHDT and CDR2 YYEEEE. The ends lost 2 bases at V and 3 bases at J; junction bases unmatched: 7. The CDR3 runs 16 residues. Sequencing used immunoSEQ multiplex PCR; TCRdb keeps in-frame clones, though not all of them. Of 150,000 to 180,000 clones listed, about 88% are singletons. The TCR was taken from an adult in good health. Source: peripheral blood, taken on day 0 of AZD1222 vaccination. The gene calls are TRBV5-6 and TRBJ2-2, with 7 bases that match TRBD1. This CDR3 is CASSLSGTAYTGELFF. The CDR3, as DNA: TGTGCCAGCAGCTTATCCGGGACAGCTTACACCGGGGAGCTGTTTTTT.